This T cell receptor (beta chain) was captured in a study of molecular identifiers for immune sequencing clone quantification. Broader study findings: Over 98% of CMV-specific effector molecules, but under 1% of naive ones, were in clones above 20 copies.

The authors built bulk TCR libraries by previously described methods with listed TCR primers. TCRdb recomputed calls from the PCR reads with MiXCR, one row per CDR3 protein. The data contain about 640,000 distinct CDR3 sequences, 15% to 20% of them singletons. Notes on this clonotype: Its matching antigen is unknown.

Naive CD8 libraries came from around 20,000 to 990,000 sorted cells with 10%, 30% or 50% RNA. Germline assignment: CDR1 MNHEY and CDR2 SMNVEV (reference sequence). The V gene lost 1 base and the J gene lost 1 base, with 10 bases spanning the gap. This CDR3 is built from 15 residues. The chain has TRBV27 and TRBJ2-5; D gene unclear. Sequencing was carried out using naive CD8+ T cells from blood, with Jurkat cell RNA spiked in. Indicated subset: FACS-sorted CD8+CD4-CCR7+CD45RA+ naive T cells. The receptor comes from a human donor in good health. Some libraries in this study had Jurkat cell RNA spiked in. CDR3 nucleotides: TGTGCCAGCAGTTTATGGGGTCACCCCCAAGAGACCCAGTACTTC. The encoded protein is CASSLWGHPQETQYF.